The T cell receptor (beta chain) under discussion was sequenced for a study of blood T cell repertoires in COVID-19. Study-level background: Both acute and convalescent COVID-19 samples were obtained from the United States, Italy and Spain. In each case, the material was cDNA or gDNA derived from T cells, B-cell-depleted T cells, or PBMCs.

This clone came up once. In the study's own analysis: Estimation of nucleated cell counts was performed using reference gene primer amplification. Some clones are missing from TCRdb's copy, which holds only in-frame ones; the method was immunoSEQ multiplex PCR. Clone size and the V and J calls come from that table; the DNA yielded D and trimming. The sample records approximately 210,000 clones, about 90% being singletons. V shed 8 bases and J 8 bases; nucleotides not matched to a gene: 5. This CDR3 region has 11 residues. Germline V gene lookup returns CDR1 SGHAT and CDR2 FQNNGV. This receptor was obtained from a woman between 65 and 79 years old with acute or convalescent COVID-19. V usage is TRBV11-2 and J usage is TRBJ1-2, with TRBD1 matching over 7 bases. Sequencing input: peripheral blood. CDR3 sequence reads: CASLQGKGYTF. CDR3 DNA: TGTGCCAGCTTACAGGGGAAGGGCTACACCTTC.